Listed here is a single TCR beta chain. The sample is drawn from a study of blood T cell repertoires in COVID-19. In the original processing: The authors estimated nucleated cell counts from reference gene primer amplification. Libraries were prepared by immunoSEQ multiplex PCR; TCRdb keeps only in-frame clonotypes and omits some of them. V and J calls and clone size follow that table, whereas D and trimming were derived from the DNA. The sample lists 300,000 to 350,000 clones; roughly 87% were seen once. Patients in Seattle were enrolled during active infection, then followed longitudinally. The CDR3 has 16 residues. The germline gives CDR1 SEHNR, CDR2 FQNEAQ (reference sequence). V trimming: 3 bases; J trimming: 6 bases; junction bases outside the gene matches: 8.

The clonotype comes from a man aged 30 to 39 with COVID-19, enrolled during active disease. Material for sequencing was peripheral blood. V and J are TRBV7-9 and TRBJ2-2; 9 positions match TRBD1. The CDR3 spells CASSFPGQGISGELFF. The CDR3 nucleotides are TGTGCCAGCAGCTTCCCGGGACAGGGAATTTCCGGGGAGCTGTTTTTT.